The text below deals with one TCR beta chain. Its specificity is not known. These data belong to a study of long-term antiretroviral therapy in people with HIV. In the study overall: First collections came about a decade before the 2015 immediate-ART recommendation. Study-level findings and limits: Repertoires looked antigen-experienced, with only a slight naive shift after ART. Nothing was known about ART adherence, viral resistance or changes in therapy.

V gave up 5 bases and J gave up 4 bases, with 17 bases separating them. The CDR3 totals 15 residues. CDR1 SGHTA and CDR2 FQGNSA come from the germline V gene. The assay used was immunoSEQ (version v3.0), run at survey level. Sequencing set out to capture about 40,000-50,000 T-cell genomes per sample. The table came from immunoSEQ multiplex PCR; TCRdb's copy has only in-frame clones and leaves some out. The sample yields around 32,000 clones, about 90% seen once. This receptor was obtained from a middle-aged man with HIV. Here the sequenced sample was unsorted PBMCs, taken 3.2 years before starting antiretroviral therapy. This chain joins TRBV7-2 and TRBJ2-5; possible D gene TRBD1, 7 bases. CDR3 residues: CASSLQGTFLETQYF. The CDR3 nucleotides read TGTGCCAGCAGCCTACAGGGGACTTTTCTAGAGACCCAGTACTTC.